This TCR beta chain was documented in a study of OX40 agonist ivuxolimab in advanced cancers. About the study as a whole: Ivuxolimab was an agonistic, fully human IgG2 monoclonal antibody directed against OX40 (CD134), a costimulatory receptor. Intravenous ivuxolimab was administered to patients every 2 weeks at six dose levels: 0.01, 0.1, 0.3, 1.5, 3 and 10 mg/kg. Among the approximately 54 dose-escalation patients, roughly 20 had hepatocellular carcinoma, about 15 melanoma, 9 renal cell carcinoma and 9 head and neck cancer. A male proportion of 82.7% and a mean age of approximately 60 years, ranging from roughly 23 to 79, were recorded for the dose-escalation cohort. Prior anti-PD-1, anti-PD-L1 or anti-CTLA-4 therapy was permitted, and approximately 39% of dose-escalation patients had received checkpoint inhibitors. Partial responses were achieved by three dose-escalation patients, of whom one had hepatocellular carcinoma and two had cutaneous melanoma. Peripheral TCRbeta sequencing aimed to test whether ivuxolimab altered TCR sequence diversity and caused clonal T-cell expansion. The paper describes the monotherapy dose-escalation part (N of about 57 patients) of the phase I trial of ivuxolimab. Overall results and qualifications from the work: Partial responders in the 0.1-3.0 mg/kg groups had among the lowest normalized peripheral clonal expansion, especially among CD8+ T cells. Low levels of normalized T-cell clonal expansion were also seen in some patients who did not respond. The antigen specificity of the clonally expanded peripheral T cells was not determined. Clonal expansion of both CD4+ and CD8+ blood T cells was observed from baseline to week 6 at doses 0.1 to 3.0 mg/kg. After ivuxolimab, CD8+ T cells had more expanded clones than CD4+ T cells on average.

As concerns this clone: The clone's antigen remains unknown. No base qualities exist here, and no much larger clone lies one base off it.

CDR1 and CDR2, per the germline V gene, are SGHRS and YFSETQ. A distance of 8 bases separates the germline ends of V and J, which lose 0 bases and 4 bases respectively. Inclusive of the bounding cysteine and phenylalanine, the CDR3 is 14 residues long. The DNA shown is the 42-base CDR3, in frame from base 1. For sequencing of the TCRbeta CDR3 region, genomic DNA was extracted from the sorted cells. The immunoSEQ Assay was used for sequencing of TCRbeta CDR3 regions. TCRdb re-hosts the immuneACCESS table, in-frame sequences only. Its copies lack some clones; in the studies checked, an unresolved V gene accounts for under half of them, and the cause for the rest is not known. The table for this sample lists roughly 98,000 clones; roughly 80% of them were counted only once. Roughly 1.5% of the sample comes from the top ten. Patients with a history of autoimmune disease or receiving systemic immunosuppression were excluded from the trial. Peripheral blood for TCR sequencing was collected from all dose cohorts at baseline, on cycle 4 day 1, and on cycle 7 day 1. The samples were taken from a phase I, first-in-human, multicenter, open-label dose-escalation trial of ivuxolimab. Adults with locally advanced or metastatic melanoma, renal cell carcinoma, hepatocellular carcinoma or head and neck squamous cell carcinoma were enrolled in the trial. Before TCR sequencing, CD4+ T cells and CD8+ T cells from peripheral blood were sorted into separate populations.

The material sequenced was CD4+ or CD8+ T cells sorted from blood, taken in a trial of the OX40 agonist ivuxolimab. The chain couples TRBV5-1 to TRBJ1-3, with no reliable assignment of the D segment. The sequence derives from an adult with an advanced solid tumor such as melanoma, head and neck, liver or kidney cancer. The base sequence is TGCGCCAGCAGCTTGGAGGGCACCGGAAACACCATATATTTT. Its protein is CASSLEGTGNTIYF.